This passage covers 22 T cell receptor beta chains from one sample sequenced in a study of cytomegalovirus exposure and HLA in healthy donors. Primers for the PCR totalled 60 Vbeta and 13 Jbeta. Profiled with immunoSEQ multiplex PCR; TCRdb holds only in-frame clones, not every one. The sample yields some 200,000 clones, roughly 80% seen once. The sample comprised PBMCs. The source is a girl under 10 years old in good health and CMV-seronegative.

The chain has TRBV10-1 and TRBJ1-1; D possibly corresponds to TRBD1 (5 bases). This CDR3 is built from 13 residues. Germline loops: CDR1 WNHNN, CDR2 SYGVQD (reference sequence). With 6 bases removed from V and 3 bases from J, the gap between germline ends came to 11 bases. The CDR3 coding sequence is TGCGCCAGCAGAGTTGACAGCTACACTGAAGCTTTCTTT. Its translation is CASRVDSYTEAFF.

The rearrangement uses TRBV6-1 and TRBJ2-1, with 8 bases aligning to TRBD2. Trimming at V came to 8 bases and at J to 4 bases, leaving 7 bases not matched to a gene. Germline V lookup: CDR1 MNHNS, CDR2 SASEGT. The CDR3 length is 14 residues. CDR3 nucleotide sequence: TGTGCCAGCCTCGCGGCGGGGGGTTACAATGAGCAGTTCTTC. Translated: CASLAAGGYNEQFF.

The chain joins TRBV5-4 to TRBJ2-1, with D perhaps matching TRBD2 (6 bases). This CDR3 is built from 14 residues. The ends were cut back, 4 bases at V and 5 bases at J, with 13 bases in the middle. CDR1 and CDR2 (germline): SGHNT, YYREEE (reference sequence). The CDR3 nucleotides are TGTGCCAGCAGCGTTGGACTACTCGACAATGAGCAGTTCTTC. It translates to CASSVGLLDNEQFF.

The CDR3 reads CASTWGLFNEQFF. CDR3 DNA: TGTGCCAGCACTTGGGGACTATTCAATGAGCAGTTCTTC. The chain has TRBV5-4 and TRBJ2-1; TRBD2 matches at 7 bases. V was pared by 6 bases and J by 6 bases, with 6 bases of the junction left unmatched. Germline V gives CDR1 SGHNT, CDR2 YYREEE (reference sequence). The CDR3 has 13 residues.

The table lists this clone with a few counts. The rearrangement uses TRBV6-1 and TRBJ2-1; D not certain. CDR3 length: 14 amino acids. Trimming shortened V by 7 bases and J by 4 bases, and 14 bases separated the two germline ends. Germline V gives CDR1 MNHNS, CDR2 SASEGT. CDR3 residues: CASITPPLYNEQFF. CDR3 in DNA: TGTGCCAGCATCACCCCCCCCCTATACAATGAGCAGTTCTTC.

The J gene is TRBJ2-7, the V gene TRBV14, with D hard to call. V was clipped by 3 bases and J by 2 bases, with 11 bases between them. CDR1 is SGHDN, CDR2 FVKESK, per germline. The CDR3 is made up of 14 amino acids. The CDR3 protein is CASSHASRAYEQYF. CDR3 sequence (DNA): TGTGCCAGCAGCCATGCATCCCGCGCCTACGAGCAGTACTTC.

The rearrangement links TRBV9 to TRBJ2-7; D is undetermined. Germline CDR1 reads SGDLS; CDR2 reads YYNGEE. The V end lost 0 bases, the J end lost 6 bases, and 10 bases lay between the germline ends. This CDR3 region has 13 residues. The CDR3 nucleotides read TGTGCCAGCAGCGTAGCGCCAGGCTCCGAGCAGTACTTC. Amino acids: CASSVAPGSEQYF.

The chain has TRBV23-1 and TRBJ2-3, with 12 bases aligning to TRBD2. Being an ORF, TRBV23-1 has a function that is uncertain. V lost 0 bases to trimming and J lost 2 bases; unmatched junction nucleotides: 3. The CDR3 length is 17 residues. CDR3 protein: CASSQSGTSGLTDTQYF. Written as DNA, the CDR3 is TGCGCCAGCAGTCAATCCGGGACTAGCGGGCTCACAGATACGCAGTATTTT.

The gene calls are TRBV4-1 and TRBJ1-3; D not certain. The CDR3 is made up of 16 amino acids. V was trimmed by 1 base and J by 0 bases, leaving 10 bases between them. Looked up from germline, CDR1 is MGHRA and CDR2 is YSYEKL. The CDR3 loop is CASSQGSGGSGNTIYF. CDR3 nucleotides: TGCGCCAGCAGCCAAGGATCCGGAGGCTCTGGAAACACCATATATTTT.

This chain uses TRBV27 with TRBJ2-1; 8 positions agree with TRBD2. Germline loops: CDR1 MNHEY, CDR2 SMNVEV (reference sequence). With 6 bases clipped from V and 3 bases from J, the junction kept 10 bases outside the gene matches. The CDR3 is 16 amino acids. CDR3 loop: CASRPRLLADYNEQFF. The CDR3 region has the DNA TGTGCCAGCAGGCCCCGCTTACTAGCGGACTACAATGAGCAGTTCTTC.

This chain's CDR3 is CASSLRGSGNEQFF. In nucleotides, the CDR3 is TGCGCCAGCAGCTTACGGGGGAGTGGCAATGAGCAGTTCTTC. The chain joins TRBV5-1 to TRBJ2-1; D is possibly TRBD2 (6 bases). Between the trimmed V and J ends, which lost 2 bases and 6 bases, there was a span of 12 bases. The germline gives CDR1 SGHRS, CDR2 YFSETQ. The CDR3 spans 14 residues.

This chain connects TRBV29-1 to TRBJ2-3, with D unresolved. Trimming stripped 4 bases from V and 0 bases from J, with 8 bases between. Germline CDR1 and CDR2: SQVTM and ANQGSEA. CDR3 length: 13 residues. CDR3 in DNA: TGCAGCGTTGTTTTAGTTAGCACAGATACGCAGTATTTT. Residues: CSVVLVSTDTQYF.

V is TRBV28 and J is TRBJ2-1, with 9 positions matching TRBD2. The germline gives CDR1 MDHEN, CDR2 SYDVKM. This CDR3 is built from 16 residues. V was clipped by 6 bases and J by 0 bases; unmatched bases: 6. CDR3 sequence: CASRTSGLSSYNEQFF. The CDR3 coding sequence is TGTGCCAGCAGGACTAGCGGCCTAAGCTCCTACAATGAGCAGTTCTTC.

The chain joins TRBV5-6 to TRBJ1-2, with TRBD1 matching over 8 bases. V trimming: 4 bases; J trimming: 2 bases; junction bases outside the gene matches: 4. The CDR3 totals 14 residues. The germline CDR1 and CDR2 sequences are SGHDT and YYEEEE. In DNA form, the CDR3 reads TGTGCCAGCAGCACAGGGGGTTACAACTATGGCTACACCTTC. This encodes CASSTGGYNYGYTF.

The chain joins TRBV5-5 to TRBJ1-4; D unresolved. CDR1 is SGHKS and CDR2 is YYEKEE in the germline V gene (reference sequence). There are 15 residues in the CDR3. V was pared by 3 bases and J by 0 bases, with 9 bases between. As DNA, the CDR3 is TGTGCCAGCAGCTCAACACAAGCAACTAATGAAAAACTGTTTTTT. Protein: CASSSTQATNEKLFF.

This sequence joins TRBV6-5 and TRBJ1-2; D is perhaps TRBD1 (6 bases). CDR1 is MNHEY, CDR2 SVGAGI, per germline. The CDR3 totals 14 residues. The V end was cut by 4 bases, the J end by 0 bases, with 9 bases between. DNA of the CDR3: TGTGCCAGCAGTTGGACAGTTTCTAACTATGGCTACACCTTC. It translates to CASSWTVSNYGYTF.

The genes are TRBV6-5 and TRBJ2-2, with 8 bases fitting TRBD1. The CDR3 is 15 amino acids. V was clipped by 6 bases and J by 0 bases; unmatched bases: 3. Germline V lookup: CDR1 MNHEY, CDR2 SVGAGI. The CDR3 loop reads CASRLQGANTGELFF. The CDR3 nucleotides read TGTGCCAGCAGGTTACAGGGGGCGAACACCGGGGAGCTGTTTTTT.

This clone was picked up one time. The chain couples TRBV29-1 to TRBJ1-2; D uncertain. V lost 8 bases, J lost 4 bases, and 11 bases lay in between. The germline V gene has CDR1 SQVTM and CDR2 ANQGSEA. CDR3 size: 11 residues. CDR3 nucleotides: TGCAGCACATATTCAAGCTATGGCTACACCTTC. Translating gives CSTYSSYGYTF.

This rearrangement joins TRBV18 to TRBJ1-2; 8 bases map to TRBD1. With 2 bases clipped from V and 5 bases from J, the junction kept 16 bases outside the gene matches. CDR3 length equals 18 residues. Germline CDR1 is KGHSH and CDR2 is LQKENI. This CDR3 reads CASSPSTVRDRSTYGYTF. The CDR3 nucleotides are TGTGCCAGCTCACCATCAACTGTCCGGGACAGGAGTACTTATGGCTACACCTTC.

The rearrangement uses TRBV7-3 and TRBJ2-1; weak D call: TRBD1 (5 bases). The CDR3 spans 13 residues. V lost 8 bases, J lost 6 bases, and 14 bases lay in between. Germline CDR1 and CDR2: SGHTA and FQGTGA. CDR3 nucleotides: TGTGCCAGCGGGATTGATAGGGGCAATGAGCAGTTCTTC. Protein: CASGIDRGNEQFF.

This clone appeared a few times. This sequence joins TRBV11-3 and TRBJ1-1; D possibly corresponds to TRBD1 (6 bases). Deletions cut 5 bases from V and 8 bases from J, with 15 bases between. The CDR3 sequence is 13 residues long. CDR1 is SGHNT and CDR2 is YENEEA in the germline V gene. This chain's CDR3 is CASSTHRELEAFF. The CDR3 coding sequence is TGTGCCAGCAGCACCCACAGGGAGCTCGAAGCTTTCTTT.

The chain is built from TRBV10-2 and TRBJ1-1; D may be TRBD1 (6 bases). The CDR3 covers 17 residues. V lost 0 bases and J lost 0, with 14 bases in between. Germline V gene data show CDR1 as WSHSY and CDR2 as SAAADI. The CDR3 spells CASSESDLRQVNTEAFF. The CDR3 bases are TGCGCCAGCAGTGAGTCGGACCTCAGACAGGTGAACACTGAAGCTTTCTTT.